Below, 14 T cell receptor beta chains from the same sample are listed, as sequenced in a study of T cell repertoires in cytomegalovirus infection. TCRdb re-derived calls from the reads in MiXCR, one entry per CDR3 protein. Among roughly 200,000 distinct CDR3 sequences, about a sixth were seen once, and the ten largest hold roughly a quarter. The sequencing input was CD8+ T cells from PBMCs. The receptor source for this set is a human donor in good health (CMV status not recorded). Some clones in this sample may be carry-over from other donors' samples.

At least ten counts were recorded for this clonotype. As DNA, the CDR3 is TGTGCCAGCAGTTTAGGTCCGGGTTTTTTCGCTGAAGCTTTCTTT. This sequence encodes CASSLGPGFFAEAFF. The chain joins TRBV12-3 or TRBV12-4 to TRBJ1-1; the D is unclear. The CDR3 consists of 15 residues. V lost 1 base to trimming and J lost 6 bases, with 15 bases between them.

The V call is TRBV11-2, the J call TRBJ2-5, with TRBD2 matching over 9 bases. The CDR3 is 16 residues long. CDR1 and CDR2 from the germline V gene are SGHAT and FQNNGV. The V segment lost 6 bases and the J segment 5 bases; nucleotides outside the gene matches: 13. The CDR3, as DNA: TGTGCCAGCAGACTTAGCGGGGGCGCCGGTCGGGAGACCCAGTACTTC. Protein: CASRLSGGAGRETQYF. The complete variable domain, with remaining parts taken from reference TRBV11-2 and TRBJ2-5, reads EAGVAQSPRYKIIEKRQSVAFWCNPISGHATLYWYQQILGQGPKLLIQFQNNGVVDDSQLPKDRFSAERLKGVDSTLKIQPAKLEDSAVYLCASRLSGGAGRETQYFGPGTRLLVL.

This clonotype has more than one count but fewer than ten. The chain has TRBV6-1 and TRBJ1-5; 7 bases match TRBD1. The CDR3 consists of 14 residues. V lost 5 bases and J lost 2; bases outside the gene matches: 3. Germline lookup yields CDR1 MNHNS and CDR2 SASEGT. The CDR3 sequence: CASSTDRGNQPQHF. CDR3 nucleotides: TGTGCCAGCAGTACCGACAGGGGCAATCAGCCCCAGCATTTT.

The chain is built from TRBV6-2 or TRBV6-3 and TRBJ1-1; maybe TRBD1 (6 bases). Germline-derived CDR1 and CDR2 are MNHEY and SVGEGT. CDR3 size: 14 residues. Trimming stripped 0 bases from V and 3 bases from J, with 8 bases between. CDR3 sequence: CASSYSDRYTEAFF. CDR3 DNA sequence: TGTGCCAGCAGTTACTCGGACAGATACACTGAAGCTTTCTTT.

There are a few counts of this clonotype. The chain couples TRBV10-3 to TRBJ1-3, with unresolved D. The CDR3 consists of 13 residues. Germline V CDR1 and CDR2: ENHRY, SYGVKD. V shed 8 bases and J shed 4 bases, with 12 bases lying between them. For the CDR3, the DNA is TGTGCCATCCTTGAGGTTTCGGGAAACACCATATATTTT. Its translation is CAILEVSGNTIYF.

A few counts support this clonotype. The V and J genes are TRBV4-1 and TRBJ2-7, with 9 nucleotides matching TRBD2. From germline, CDR1 is MGHRA and CDR2 YSYEKL. This CDR3 has 13 residues. Unmatched junction bases numbered 3, after V lost 4 bases and J lost 5 bases. CDR3 residues: CASSLGLADEQYF. For the CDR3, the DNA is TGCGCCAGCAGCCTGGGACTAGCTGACGAGCAGTACTTC.

Remarks on this clonotype: Relative to the germline gene, one junction end is altered; a read error may explain this. V is TRBV7-2 and J is TRBJ1-2; the D gene is possibly TRBD1 (6 bases). The CDR3 consists of 13 residues. CDR1 is SGHTA, CDR2 FQGNSA, per germline. The CDR3 loop is CASSLGTAYGHTF. CDR3 bases: TGTGCCAGCAGCTTAGGGACAGCCTATGGCCACACCTTC.

This chain connects TRBV4-3 to TRBJ1-1; no clear D. The V and J ends lost 0 bases and 5 bases respectively, with 13 bases between them. The germline CDR1 and CDR2 sequences are LGHNA and YSLEER. The CDR3 spans 15 residues. In nucleotides, the CDR3 is TGCGCCAGCAGCCAAGATATTGGGGTAGGAACTGAAGCTTTCTTT. Translated, it gives CASSQDIGVGTEAFF.

A remark on this clonotype: No conserved phenylalanine or tryptophan is present at the end of the CDR3, so a read error is the likely explanation. It is unclear where the CDR3 begins or ends on the DNA, so no DNA is shown, and the CDR3 is as TCRdb lists it. The rearrangement links TRBV28 to TRBJ2-7; the table's D gene call, TRBD1, was not cross checked with the DNA. The CDR3 sequence runs 16 residues, both termini included. Germline CDR1 is MDHEN and CDR2 is SYDVKM. This chain's CDR3 is CASSSRAGPRTGGESI.

The rearrangement joins TRBV7-2 to TRBJ1-1; 7 nucleotides agree with TRBD1. The V gene end was trimmed by 5 bases and the J gene end by 1 base; junction bases not matched to a gene: 10. CDR3 length: 16 amino acids. CDR1 is SGHTA, CDR2 FQGNSA, per germline. CDR3 nucleotide sequence: TGTGCCAGCAGCAGCGACAGGGCAGGGAGGAACACTGAAGCTTTCTTT. Protein product: CASSSDRAGRNTEAFF. Full variable domain (missing parts from reference TRBV7-2 and TRBJ1-1): GAGVSQSPSNKVTEKGKDVELRCDPISGHTALYWYRQSLGQGLEFLIYFQGNSAPDKSGLPSDRFSAERTGGSVSTLTIQRTQQEDSAVYLCASSSDRAGRNTEAFFGQGTRLTVV.

This clonotype has just a few counts. The V gene is TRBV12-3 or TRBV12-4, the J gene TRBJ2-3; D unclear. This CDR3 region has 15 residues. Deletions cut 3 bases from V and 1 base from J, with 11 bases between. The chain's CDR3 is CASSFGVMGTDTQYF. CDR3 DNA sequence: TGTGCCAGCAGTTTTGGGGTGATGGGCACAGATACGCAGTATTTT.

The V and J genes are TRBV7-2 and TRBJ2-1; 9 nucleotides match TRBD2. V shed 2 bases, J shed 9 bases, and the junction held 14 bases outside the gene matches. CDR1 and CDR2 (germline): SGHTA, FQGNSA. The CDR3 is made up of 17 amino acids. The CDR3 reads CASSLRVAGATNTEQFF. For the CDR3, the DNA is TGTGCCAGCAGCTTAAGGGTAGCGGGGGCCACAAACACTGAGCAGTTCTTC.

The CDR3, as DNA: TGCGCCAGCAGCCAAGATGAGGCAGATAAGAACTATGGCTACACCTTC. The encoded protein is CASSQDEADKNYGYTF. The chain carries TRBV4-3 and TRBJ1-2; no clear D gene. V lost 0 bases and J lost 2, with 13 bases in between. The CDR3 runs 16 residues. Germline V gene data show CDR1 as LGHNA and CDR2 as YSLEER.

The CDR3 sequence: CASTGKRDEQFF. The CDR3 DNA reads as TGTGCCAGCACCGGGAAGAGGGATGAGCAGTTCTTC. The V call is TRBV27, the J call TRBJ2-1, with a weak D call TRBD2 (5 bases). Germline V gene lookup returns CDR1 MNHEY and CDR2 SMNVEV (reference sequence). There are 12 residues in the CDR3. Trimming shortened V by 7 bases and J by 8 bases, and 12 bases separated the two germline ends.